This entry lists 8 T cell receptor beta chains sequenced from one sample in a study of beta chain features in type 1 diabetes (dated by TCRdb to the late 2010s). Library method: the immunoSEQ multiplex PCR assay. The entire amount of isolated RNA was reverse transcribed using the High Capacity cDNA Reverse Transcription Kit, so the sequenced TCRB transcripts were expressed ones. TCRdb mirrors the immuneACCESS table, restricted to in-frame sequences. Some clones are absent from its copies; in checked studies, under half trace to an unresolved V gene, and the reason for the others is unknown. The sample table lists fewer than 900,000 clones, 15% to 20% of them with a count of one. 0.02% to 0.025% of the sample belongs to the ten largest clones. The sample consisted of naive CD4+ T cells from blood. The sample's cell subset or site, from its label and the paper: true naive CD4+ T cells. These receptors all come from a woman younger than 35 in good health.

This clone was seen a few times. The chain is built from TRBV19 and TRBJ1-1; no clear D. Germline-derived CDR1 and CDR2 are LNHDA and SQIVND (reference sequence). CDR3 length: 14 residues. Trimming took 3 bases from V and 4 from J, leaving 12 bases between them. The CDR3 loop is CASSIRGSFTEAFF. The CDR3 DNA sequence: TGTGCCAGTAGTATTCGGGGTTCTTTCACTGAAGCTTTCTTT.

A note on this clone: This specimen includes other DNA sequences encoding the same CDR3. The chain employs TRBV7-9 and TRBJ1-1; D unresolved. The CDR3 covers 11 residues. CDR1 is SEHNR and CDR2 is FQNEAQ in the germline V gene (reference sequence). The V end was cut by 3 bases, the J end by 8 bases, with 7 bases between. The CDR3 coding sequence is TGTGCCAGCAGCTTGGAAGGGGAAGCTTTCTTT. The encoded protein is CASSLEGEAFF.

The V call is TRBV9, the J call TRBJ2-1, with D unclear. CDR3 size: 12 residues. The V gene's germline CDR1 is SGDLS and CDR2 YYNGEE. V gave up 2 bases and J gave up 6 bases, with 6 bases separating them. DNA of the CDR3: TGTGCCAGCAGCGTTTCCCGCAATGAGCAGTTCTTC. Translated, it gives CASSVSRNEQFF.

The V gene is TRBV5-1, the J gene TRBJ2-1; the match to TRBD2 covers 15 bases. Trimming took 3 bases from V and 9 from J; bases not matched to a gene: 7. This CDR3 contains 16 residues. Germline V gene sequence: CDR1 SGHRS, CDR2 YFSETQ. CDR3 residues: CASSSTGTSGRTEQFF. The CDR3 DNA reads TGCGCCAGCAGCTCGACCGGGACTAGCGGGAGGACTGAGCAGTTCTTC.

This chain uses TRBV28 with TRBJ2-7; 7 bases agree with TRBD2. The CDR3 extends over 14 amino acids. Per germline, CDR1 MDHEN and CDR2 SYDVKM. Trimming removed 4 bases from V and 5 bases from J; junction bases left unmatched: 8. The CDR3 DNA sequence: TGTGCCAGCAGTTACGCGGGAGTCCCCCACGAGCAGTACTTC. Translating it yields CASSYAGVPHEQYF.

This clone was seen more than once but under ten times. DNA for the CDR3: TGCGCCAGCAGCCAAGAGGGTCCCCAGGGCGCAGATACGCAGTATTTT. Translation: CASSQEGPQGADTQYF. J is TRBJ2-3 and V is TRBV4-1; D is perhaps TRBD1 (5 bases). Between the trimmed V and J ends, which lost 0 bases and 4 bases, there was a span of 14 bases. The CDR3 has 16 amino acids. The germline gives CDR1 MGHRA, CDR2 YSYEKL.

This clone turned up a few times. The chain carries TRBV28 and TRBJ2-1; D possibly corresponds to TRBD2 (6 bases). Germline V lookup: CDR1 MDHEN, CDR2 SYDVKM. The CDR3 loop spans 14 amino acids. Trimming left V 3 bases short and J 7 bases short, with 13 bases between. The CDR3 here is CASSFRESRNEQFF. CDR3 nucleotides: TGTGCCAGCAGTTTCCGGGAGTCTAGAAATGAGCAGTTCTTC.

The V gene is TRBV7-8, the J gene TRBJ2-3; 12 bases match TRBD2. Trimming took 2 bases from V and 4 from J; bases not matched to a gene: 4. The CDR3 extends over 16 amino acids. The germline gives CDR1 SGHVS, CDR2 FQNEAQ. The CDR3 spells CASSLIASGRADTQYF. CDR3 bases: TGTGCCAGCAGCTTAATAGCTAGCGGGAGGGCAGATACGCAGTATTTT.